The T cell receptor beta chain described here comes from a study of T-cell reconstitution after alpha-beta-depleted transplantation in children (dated by TCRdb to the mid-2010s). For context, the study as a whole: The study quantitatively tracked T-cell immune reconstitution after TCRalphabeta/CD19-depleted allogeneic hematopoietic cell transplantation in children using TCR repertoire profiling. Here is what the overall study found, with its caveats: The high TCRbeta diversity at day 60 in some patients was ascribed to recipient T cells and intrathymic progenitors that had survived conditioning. About two months after transplant, the apparently early recovery of alphabetaT-cell counts reportedly depended on just several hundred clones that had expanded rapidly and came from non-depleted graft cells. The frequencies of hyperexpanded clones fell over the following months, and after one year, T-cell counts and TCRbeta diversity were mostly attributed to newly produced T cells.

Taken with the paper, the label for treatment or condition translates to: allogeneic hematopoietic cell transplantation with graft depleted of TCRalphabeta T cells and CD19 B cells. The children who served as transplant recipients had been given grafts of TCRalphabeta/CD19-depleted allogeneic hematopoietic cells. Library creation used PCR. Sequencing used an Illumina HiSeq 2500. Molecular barcoding was employed in the preparation of TCR libraries, with unique molecular identifiers being used to normalize TCRbeta repertoire quantification. TCRdb reran the public reads through fastp at Q25 and MiXCR, keeping productive beta chains. Rows matching on CDR3 protein sequence are summarized as one entry with the most common DNA and genes. The sample table records 29,000 or so distinct CDR3 sequences; 5.5% to 7.5% of these occur just once. The top ten clones comprise approximately 7% of the sample. This clonotype counts as medium-sized (0.01 to 0.1%). Its antigen has not been determined. Within one base of it there is no much larger clone, and no base qualities were kept.

In the germline V gene (reference sequence), CDR1 corresponds to MNHEY and CDR2 to SMNVEV. At the junction V is shortened by 3 bases and J by 5 bases, with 10 bases in between. The cysteine opens and the phenylalanine closes a CDR3 of 13 amino acids. The only DNA kept is the CDR3, 39 bases in frame from the first base. Sequenced material: PBMCs, mostly from graft donor cells, taken 180 days after TCRalphabeta/CD19-depleted stem cell transplant. The receptor's source is a male patient aged 5 to 17 who had a stem cell transplant for acute myeloid leukemia, so the T cells may come from the graft donor. In this chain, TRBV27 is recombined with TRBJ2-5, with the D gene not clear enough to name. The DNA sequence is given as TGTGCCAGCAGTTTGGTCAGTCGGGAGACCCAGTACTTC. Its protein product is CASSLVSRETQYF.